This T cell receptor beta chain came from a study of CD8 T cells in Susac syndrome. RNA was extracted with the RNeasy kit, and a quantity of roughly 0.5 to 1 ug was reverse transcribed using random hexamers. The TCR beta CDR3 was amplified by immunoSEQ multiplex PCR across 54 Vbeta, 13 Jbeta. TCRdb used MiXCR to reprocess the immunoSEQ multiplex PCR reads, holding one entry per CDR3 protein. The repertoire holds about 47,000 distinct CDR3 sequences, with 80% to 95% as singletons. Trimming removed 2 bases at V and 4 bases at J, with 10 bases between. Germline V gene sequence: CDR1 KGHDR, CDR2 SFDVKD. The CDR3 extends over 14 amino acids.

The receptor was derived from a human donor in good health. Sequenced: CD8+ T cells from PBMCs. The chain uses TRBV24-1 and TRBJ2-5; D remains ambiguous. The chain's CDR3 is CATSDSTVGETQYF. The CDR3 DNA reads TGTGCCACCAGTGATTCCACGGTCGGAGAGACCCAGTACTTC.